One and the same sample provided the 27 T cell receptor beta chains below, sequenced in a study of long-term antiretroviral therapy in people with HIV (dated by TCRdb to the early 2020s). Sequencing of the TRB variable region was done with the immunoSEQ hsTCRB v3.0 assay at survey level resolution. The table comes from immuneACCESS by way of TCRdb, which keeps in-frame sequences with V and J called. Part of the clones is missing from these tables; in studies checked, under half for an unresolved V gene and the rest for unknown reasons. The sample table contains about 25,000 clones; only one count was recorded for 79% of them. Approximately 10% of the sample is taken by the ten largest. Specimen: unsorted PBMCs, collected 2.1 years after starting antiretroviral therapy. The receptors were sampled from a man aged 30-40 years with HIV.

The J gene is TRBJ2-1, the V gene TRBV5-6; 10 bases match TRBD2. Germline trimming cut 1 base from V and 6 bases from J; bases unmatched to any gene: 1. The germline CDR1 and CDR2 sequences are SGHDT and YYEEEE. The CDR3 has 14 residues. CDR3 sequence: CASSLPSGSNEQFF. The CDR3 nucleotides read TGTGCCAGCAGCTTGCCTAGCGGGAGCAATGAGCAGTTCTTC.

V gene TRBV5-1 combines with J gene TRBJ1-4; D remains unclear. Germline CDR1 SGHRS, CDR2 YFSETQ. This CDR3 is 15 amino acids long. Trimming removed 0 bases from V and 0 bases from J, with 6 bases in between. CDR3 sequence reads: CASSLDSATNEKLFF. As DNA, the CDR3 is TGCGCCAGCAGCTTGGACAGTGCAACTAATGAAAAACTGTTTTTT.

The chain uses TRBV7-2 and TRBJ1-1, with D hard to call. This CDR3 region has 11 residues. V gave up 3 bases and J gave up 8 bases, with 7 bases separating them. Germline CDR1 is SGHTA and CDR2 is FQGNSA. The CDR3 reads CASSLTGEAFF. The CDR3 nucleotides are TGTGCCAGCAGCTTGACGGGGGAAGCTTTCTTT.

The chain joins TRBV18 to TRBJ1-1; D not resolved. From germline, CDR1 is KGHSH and CDR2 LQKENI. This CDR3 has 11 amino acids. The V gene lost 3 bases and the J gene lost 3 bases, with 2 bases spanning the gap. The CDR3 bases are TGTGCCAGCTCACCTGACACTGAAGCTTTCTTT. Protein product: CASSPDTEAFF.

The chain links TRBV5-8 to TRBJ2-7; D is uncertain. V was cut by 4 bases and J by 6 bases, with 14 bases left in between. This CDR3 spans 13 amino acids. The germline V gene encodes CDR1 SGHTS and CDR2 YDEGEE. In DNA, the CDR3 is TGTGCCAGCAGCCCTTACGTTACTCCCGAGCAGTACTTC. Its translation is CASSPYVTPEQYF.

This clone came up a few times. The chain uses TRBV27 and TRBJ2-7, with D uncertain. The germline CDR1 and CDR2 sequences are MNHEY and SMNVEV (reference sequence). CDR3 length equals 13 residues. Trimming removed 3 bases at V and 2 bases at J, with 8 bases between. DNA for the CDR3: TGTGCCAGCAGTTTGCAGTACGCCTACGAGCAGTACTTC. Its translation: CASSLQYAYEQYF.

The chain combines TRBV10-3 with TRBJ2-1; 9 bases match TRBD2. Per the germline V gene, CDR1 is ENHRY and CDR2 is SYGVKD. Unmatched junction bases numbered 7, after V lost 4 bases and J lost 6 bases. The CDR3 contains 15 residues. CDR3 DNA sequence: TGTGCCATCAGTGTGTCGGCGGGAGGGGGCAATGAGCAGTTCTTC. Protein sequence: CAISVSAGGGNEQFF.

This rearrangement joins TRBV9 to TRBJ2-7; 11 bases fit TRBD2. With 5 bases clipped from V and 3 bases from J, the junction kept 4 bases outside the gene matches. The CDR3 runs to 14 residues. Germline CDR1 SGDLS, CDR2 YYNGEE. CDR3: CASSGLAGHYEQYF. In DNA form, the CDR3 reads TGTGCCAGCAGTGGACTAGCGGGCCACTACGAGCAGTACTTC.

The chain combines TRBV5-1 with TRBJ1-3; the match to TRBD1 covers 11 bases. Per the germline V gene, CDR1 is SGHRS and CDR2 is YFSETQ. Trimming at V came to 0 bases and at J to 0 bases, leaving 2 bases not matched to a gene. The CDR3 runs 17 residues. CDR3: CASSLGDRGNSGNTIYF. In DNA, the CDR3 is TGCGCCAGCAGCTTGGGGGACAGGGGGAACTCTGGAAACACCATATATTTT.

V and J are TRBV10-3 and TRBJ1-1, with D hard to call. The CDR3 consists of 13 residues. Trimming took 7 bases from V and 0 from J, leaving 9 bases between them. Germline CDR1 ENHRY, CDR2 SYGVKD. As DNA, the CDR3 is TGTGCCATCACCGGCAGCCTGAACACTGAAGCTTTCTTT. It codes for CAITGSLNTEAFF.

The chain combines TRBV28 with TRBJ1-2, with D maybe TRBD1 (5 bases). Germline V gene data show CDR1 as MDHEN and CDR2 as SYDVKM. The CDR3 runs 13 residues. Trimming cost V 3 bases and J 7 bases, with 12 bases left between them. CDR3 bases: TGTGCCAGCAGTTTCAGGGTTTTTAGTGGCTACACCTTC. Protein product: CASSFRVFSGYTF.

This chain connects TRBV6-5 to TRBJ2-1; D unresolved. Trimming cost V 5 bases and J 8 bases, with 7 bases left between them. This CDR3 has 11 amino acids. CDR1 and CDR2 (germline): MNHEY, SVGAGI. This CDR3 reads CASSLADEQFF. CDR3 bases: TGTGCCAGCAGTCTTGCTGATGAGCAGTTCTTC.

CDR3 sequence (DNA): TGTGCCAGCAGCTTAGTCCAGGGCAATAGCAATCAGCCCCAGCATTTT. Residues: CASSLVQGNSNQPQHF. The chain combines TRBV11-2 with TRBJ1-5; the D gene is possibly TRBD1 (5 bases). Trimming took off 1 base at V and 0 bases at J, with 10 bases between the two ends. The CDR3 loop spans 16 amino acids. In germline, CDR1 is SGHAT, CDR2 FQNNGV.

The chain couples TRBV7-9 to TRBJ1-5; 7 bases align to TRBD1. Germline V gives CDR1 SEHNR, CDR2 FQNEAQ (reference sequence). This CDR3 is 16 amino acids long. The V segment lost 1 base and the J segment 2 bases; nucleotides outside the gene matches: 5. CDR3 sequence (DNA): TGTGCCAGCAGCTTAGTACAGGGGCATGGCAATCAGCCCCAGCATTTT. Amino acid sequence: CASSLVQGHGNQPQHF.

This clone was seen a few times. The genes are TRBV27 and TRBJ2-7, with TRBD1 matching 9 bases. Trimming at V came to 2 bases and at J to 1 base, leaving 3 bases not matched to a gene. The germline V gene has CDR1 MNHEY and CDR2 SMNVEV (reference sequence). The CDR3 has 15 amino acids. Here the CDR3 reads CASSLRQGGSYEQYF. CDR3 nucleotides: TGTGCCAGCAGTTTACGACAGGGGGGATCCTACGAGCAGTACTTC.

The genes are TRBV29-1 and TRBJ2-1; 10 bases are a match to TRBD1. The ends lost 4 bases at V and 5 bases at J; junction bases unmatched: 5. This CDR3 comprises 14 residues. CDR1 and CDR2 (germline): SQVTM, ANQGSEA. CDR3 sequence reads: CSVGGTGENNEQFF. Here the CDR3 DNA reads TGCAGCGTTGGCGGGACAGGGGAGAACAATGAGCAGTTCTTC.

The chain employs TRBV6-1 and TRBJ2-7; TRBD2 agrees at 7 bases. Germline V lookup: CDR1 MNHNS, CDR2 SASEGT. The length of the CDR3 is 15 residues. After removal of 2 bases from V and 1 base from J, the junction contained 5 bases not matched to a gene. The CDR3 spells CASSEWGGGSYEQYF. The CDR3 DNA reads TGTGCCAGCAGTGAATGGGGCGGGGGTTCCTACGAGCAGTACTTC.

For this clone: The junction and the germline gene differ at one end; a read error may be behind it. The chain links TRBV7-7 to TRBJ2-7; weak D call: TRBD1 (5 bases). CDR3 length equals 13 residues. The germline V gene has CDR1 SSHAT and CDR2 FNYEAQ (reference sequence). The CDR3 spells CASSLGDSYEQYF. The DNA for the CDR3 is TGTGCTAGCAGCTTAGGGGACTCCTACGAGCAGTACTTC.

The gene calls are TRBV5-4 and TRBJ2-2; 8 bases fit TRBD2. The CDR3 extends over 16 amino acids. V shed 4 bases, J shed 4 bases, and the junction held 9 bases outside the gene matches. Per the germline V gene, CDR1 is SGHNT and CDR2 is YYREEE (reference sequence). CDR3 DNA: TGTGCCAGCAGCCCCTTAGCGGGGTGGAGCACCGGGGAGCTGTTTTTT. This translates into CASSPLAGWSTGELFF.

The chain links TRBV18 to TRBJ2-7, with D possibly called TRBD1 or TRBD2 (6 bases each). The length of the CDR3 is 16 residues. Germline CDR1 reads KGHSH; CDR2 reads LQKENI. The germline V and J ends were trimmed by 5 bases and 0 bases, with 17 bases remaining between them. In DNA, the CDR3 is TGTGCCAGCTCAACCCTTCCGGGGGCTTCCTCCTACGAGCAGTACTTC. Translation: CASSTLPGASSYEQYF.

The J gene is TRBJ1-1, the V gene TRBV27; 8 nucleotides line up with TRBD1. Looked up from germline, CDR1 is MNHEY and CDR2 is SMNVEV (reference sequence). This CDR3 is built from 13 residues. J lost 10 bases, V lost 6 bases, and 10 bases had no gene match. The DNA for the CDR3 is TGTGCCAGCAGATTAACGACAGGGGATGGAGCTTTCTTT. Translation: CASRLTTGDGAFF.

The rearrangement joins TRBV6-1 to TRBJ2-7; D not certain. V was trimmed by 6 bases and J by 3 bases, leaving 12 bases between them. CDR1 MNHNS and CDR2 SASEGT come from the germline V gene. This CDR3 is 13 amino acids long. CDR3 sequence reads: CASRSGSRYEQYF. The CDR3 nucleotides are TGTGCCAGCAGATCTGGGTCTCGCTACGAGCAGTACTTC.

The chain is built from TRBV9 and TRBJ1-1; a weak D match, TRBD1 (6 bases). The CDR3 extends over 19 amino acids. Per the germline V gene, CDR1 is SGDLS and CDR2 is YYNGEE. Trimming removed 0 bases at V and 0 bases at J, with 21 bases between. The CDR3 loop is CASSVAEPQTGPMNTEAFF. CDR3 nucleotides: TGTGCCAGCAGCGTAGCCGAACCTCAGACAGGACCAATGAACACTGAAGCTTTCTTT. Looking up the rest from reference TRBV9 and TRBJ1-1 gives the full variable domain: DSGVTQTPKHLITATGQRVTLRCSPRSGDLSVYWYQQSLDQGLQFLIQYYNGEERAKGNILERFSAQQFPDLHSELNLSSLELGDSALYFCASSVAEPQTGPMNTEAFFGQGTRLTVV.

This clone appeared a few times. The chain carries TRBV5-1 and TRBJ1-2, with TRBD1 as a possible D gene (6 bases). The CDR3 spans 14 residues. With 2 bases removed from V and 4 bases from J, the gap between germline ends came to 12 bases. Germline CDR1 reads SGHRS; CDR2 reads YFSETQ. The CDR3 sequence is CASSFLTGGYGYTF. The CDR3 DNA follows: TGCGCCAGCAGCTTCTTGACAGGAGGCTATGGCTACACCTTC.

The chain employs TRBV19 and TRBJ1-3; D gene uncertain. CDR3 size: 13 residues. The V end was cut by 4 bases, the J end by 3 bases, with 7 bases between. CDR1 is LNHDA, CDR2 SQIVND, per germline (reference sequence). Here the CDR3 reads CASSTDSGNTIYF. The CDR3 DNA is TGTGCCAGTAGTACGGATAGTGGAAACACCATATATTTT.

V gene TRBV13 combines with J gene TRBJ2-7; 11 bases map to TRBD2. J was trimmed by 4 bases and V by 0 bases; bases with no gene match: 8. The CDR3 loop spans 17 amino acids. Germline CDR1 reads PRHDT; CDR2 reads FYEKMQ (reference sequence). CDR3 nucleotide sequence: TGTGCCAGCAGCTTAGGTCCACTAGCGGGAGAGGAGTACGAGCAGTACTTC. Translated, it gives CASSLGPLAGEEYEQYF.

The genes are TRBV7-2 and TRBJ2-3; D ambiguous. V lost 3 bases, J lost 2 bases, and 12 bases lay in between. Germline V gene lookup returns CDR1 SGHTA and CDR2 FQGNSA. The CDR3 consists of 15 residues. The CDR3 DNA is TGTGCCAGCAGCTTGATGAGGCCCCCCACAGATACGCAGTATTTT. This sequence encodes CASSLMRPPTDTQYF.